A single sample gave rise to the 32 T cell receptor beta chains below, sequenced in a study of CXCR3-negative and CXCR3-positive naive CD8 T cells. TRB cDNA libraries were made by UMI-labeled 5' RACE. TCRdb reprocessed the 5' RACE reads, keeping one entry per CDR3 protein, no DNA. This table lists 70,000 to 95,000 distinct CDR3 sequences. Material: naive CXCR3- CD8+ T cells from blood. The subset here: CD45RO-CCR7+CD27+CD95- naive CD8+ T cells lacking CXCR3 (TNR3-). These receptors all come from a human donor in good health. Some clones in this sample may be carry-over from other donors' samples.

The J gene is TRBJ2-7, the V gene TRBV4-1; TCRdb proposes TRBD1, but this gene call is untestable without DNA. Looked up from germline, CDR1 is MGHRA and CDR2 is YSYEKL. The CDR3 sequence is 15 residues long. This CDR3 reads CASSQPGQNPYEQYF.

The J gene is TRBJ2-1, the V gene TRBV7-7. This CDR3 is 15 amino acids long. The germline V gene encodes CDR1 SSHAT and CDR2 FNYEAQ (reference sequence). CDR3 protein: CASSLEQPPYNEQFF.

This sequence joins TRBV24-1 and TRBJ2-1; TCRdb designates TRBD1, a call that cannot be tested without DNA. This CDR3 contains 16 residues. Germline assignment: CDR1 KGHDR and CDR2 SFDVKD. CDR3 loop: CATSDFPGVRDNEQFF.

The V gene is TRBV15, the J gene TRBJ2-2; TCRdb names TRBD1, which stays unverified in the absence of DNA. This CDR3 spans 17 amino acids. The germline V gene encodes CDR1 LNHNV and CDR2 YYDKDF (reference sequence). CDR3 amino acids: CATSRDRQDGSTGELFF.

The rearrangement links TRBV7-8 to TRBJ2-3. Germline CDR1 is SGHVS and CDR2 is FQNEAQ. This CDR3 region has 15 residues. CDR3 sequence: CASSSSGGYTDTQYF.

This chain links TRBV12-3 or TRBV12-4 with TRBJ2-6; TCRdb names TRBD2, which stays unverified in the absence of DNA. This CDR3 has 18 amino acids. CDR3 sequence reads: CASSHGLAGTSGANVLTF.

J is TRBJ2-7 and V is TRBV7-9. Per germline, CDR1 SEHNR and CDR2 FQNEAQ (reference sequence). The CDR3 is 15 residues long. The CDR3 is CASSLVSITDYEQYF.

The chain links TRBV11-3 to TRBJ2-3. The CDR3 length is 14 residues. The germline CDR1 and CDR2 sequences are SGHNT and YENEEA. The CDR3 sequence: CASSFSGVTDTQYF.

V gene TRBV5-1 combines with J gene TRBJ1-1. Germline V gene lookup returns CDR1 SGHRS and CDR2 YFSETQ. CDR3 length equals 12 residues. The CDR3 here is CASSLDEAEAFF. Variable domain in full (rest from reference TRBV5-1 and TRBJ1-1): KAGVTQTPRYLIKTRGQQVTLSCSPISGHRSVSWYQQTPGQGLQFLFEYFSETQRNKGNFPGRFSGRQFSNSRSEMNVSTLELGDSALYLCASSLDEAEAFFGQGTRLTVV.

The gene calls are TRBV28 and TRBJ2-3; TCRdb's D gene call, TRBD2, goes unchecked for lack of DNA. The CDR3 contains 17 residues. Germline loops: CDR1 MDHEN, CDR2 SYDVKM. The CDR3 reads CASSPSRDSISTDTQYF.

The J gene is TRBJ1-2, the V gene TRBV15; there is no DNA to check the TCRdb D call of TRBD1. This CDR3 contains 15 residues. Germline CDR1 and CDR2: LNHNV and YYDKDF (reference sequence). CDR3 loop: CATSRDQWTPRGYTF.

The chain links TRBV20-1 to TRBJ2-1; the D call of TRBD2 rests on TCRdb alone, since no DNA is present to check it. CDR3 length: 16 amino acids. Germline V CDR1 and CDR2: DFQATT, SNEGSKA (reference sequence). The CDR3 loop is CSARDRFAGVYNEQFF.

The CDR3 is CASSQDTGYTEAFF. This chain connects TRBV4-3 to TRBJ1-1; TCRdb's assignment of TRBD1 cannot be checked, as there is no DNA. The CDR3 is 14 amino acids. Per germline, CDR1 LGHNA and CDR2 YSLEER.

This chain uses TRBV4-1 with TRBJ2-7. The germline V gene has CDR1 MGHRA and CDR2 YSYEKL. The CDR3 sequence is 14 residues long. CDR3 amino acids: CASSQVRGLYEQYF.

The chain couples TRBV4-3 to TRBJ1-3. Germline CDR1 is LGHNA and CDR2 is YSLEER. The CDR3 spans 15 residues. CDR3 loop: CASSPDISPGNTIYF.

CDR3 residues: CASSQEKWEADEQYF. The chain is built from TRBV4-1 and TRBJ2-7; lacking DNA, the TRBD2 call made by TCRdb goes unchecked. The CDR3 extends over 15 amino acids. Germline lookup yields CDR1 MGHRA and CDR2 YSYEKL.

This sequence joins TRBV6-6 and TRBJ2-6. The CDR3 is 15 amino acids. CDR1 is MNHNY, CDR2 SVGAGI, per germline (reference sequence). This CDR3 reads CASSSPYSGANVLTF.

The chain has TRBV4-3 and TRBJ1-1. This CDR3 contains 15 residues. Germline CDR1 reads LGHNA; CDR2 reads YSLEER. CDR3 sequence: CASSQDPGGYTEAFF.

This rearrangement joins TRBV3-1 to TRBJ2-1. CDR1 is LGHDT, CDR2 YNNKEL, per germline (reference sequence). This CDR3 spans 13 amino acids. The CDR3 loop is CASSETSVSSQFF.

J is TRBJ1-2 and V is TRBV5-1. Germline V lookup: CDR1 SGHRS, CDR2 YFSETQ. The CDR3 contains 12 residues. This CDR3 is CASSLDRVGYTF.

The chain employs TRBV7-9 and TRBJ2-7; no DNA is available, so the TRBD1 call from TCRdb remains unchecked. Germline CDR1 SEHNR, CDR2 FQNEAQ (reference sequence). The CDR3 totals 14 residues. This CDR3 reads CASSLVPGGYEQYF.

CDR3 amino acids: CSVEVDGIGNTIYF. The chain carries TRBV29-1 and TRBJ1-3. Looked up from germline, CDR1 is SQVTM and CDR2 is ANQGSEA. The CDR3 covers 14 residues. Variable domain in full (rest from reference TRBV29-1 and TRBJ1-3): SAVISQKPSRDICQRGTSLTIQCQVDSQVTMMFWYRQQPGQSLTLIATANQGSEATYESGFVIDKFPISRPNLTFSTLTVSNMSPEDSSIYLCSVEVDGIGNTIYFGEGSWLTVV.

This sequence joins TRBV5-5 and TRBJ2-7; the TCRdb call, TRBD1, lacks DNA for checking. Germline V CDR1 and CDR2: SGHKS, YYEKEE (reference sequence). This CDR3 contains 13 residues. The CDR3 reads CASRDRVSYEQYF.

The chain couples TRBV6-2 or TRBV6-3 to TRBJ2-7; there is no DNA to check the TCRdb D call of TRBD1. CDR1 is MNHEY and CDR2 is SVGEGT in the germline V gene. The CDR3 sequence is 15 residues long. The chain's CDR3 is CASRHRDVSSYEQYF.

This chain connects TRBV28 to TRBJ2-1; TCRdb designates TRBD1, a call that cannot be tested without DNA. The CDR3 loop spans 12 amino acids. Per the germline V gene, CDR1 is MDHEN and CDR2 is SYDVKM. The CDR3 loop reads CASSTPGQEQFF.

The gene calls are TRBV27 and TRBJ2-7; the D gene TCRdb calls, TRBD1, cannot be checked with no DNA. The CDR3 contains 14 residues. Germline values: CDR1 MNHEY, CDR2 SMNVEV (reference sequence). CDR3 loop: CASSLAGGYREQYF.

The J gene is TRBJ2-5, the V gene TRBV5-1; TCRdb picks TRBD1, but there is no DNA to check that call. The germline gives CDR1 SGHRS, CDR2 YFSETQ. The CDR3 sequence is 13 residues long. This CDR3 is CASSPDRKETQYF.

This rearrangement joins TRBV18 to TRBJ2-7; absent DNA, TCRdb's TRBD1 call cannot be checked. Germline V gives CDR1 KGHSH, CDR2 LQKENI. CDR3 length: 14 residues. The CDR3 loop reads CASSWTGGIYEQYF.

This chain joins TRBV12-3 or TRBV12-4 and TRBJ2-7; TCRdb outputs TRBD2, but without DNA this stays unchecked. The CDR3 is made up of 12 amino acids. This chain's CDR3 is CASSRAGFEQYF.

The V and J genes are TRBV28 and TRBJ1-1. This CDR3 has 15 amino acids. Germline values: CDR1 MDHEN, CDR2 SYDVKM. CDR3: CASSLSAEVGTEAFF.

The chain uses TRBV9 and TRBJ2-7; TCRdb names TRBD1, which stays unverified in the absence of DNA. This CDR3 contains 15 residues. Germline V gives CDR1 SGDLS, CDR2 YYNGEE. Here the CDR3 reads CASSGGGGGIYEQYF.

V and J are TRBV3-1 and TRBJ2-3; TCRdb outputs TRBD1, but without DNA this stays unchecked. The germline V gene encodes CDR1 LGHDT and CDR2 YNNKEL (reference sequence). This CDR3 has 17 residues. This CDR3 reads CASSQVAGTVSTDTQYF.